The source of this T cell receptor (beta chain) is a study of T cells after yellow fever vaccination. Study results and caveats: At under 98% for CD4 and approximately 89% for CD8, most primary-vaccination clones showed up again after the booster.

Germline values: CDR1 MNHEY, CDR2 SVGEGT. V was pared by 2 bases and J by 8 bases, with 12 bases between. CDR3 length equals 13 residues. TCRdb analysed the 5' RACE reads with MiXCR anew, one entry per CDR3 protein. The profile shows more than 75,000 distinct CDR3 sequences, almost 9% of them singletons. The chain carries TRBV6-2 or TRBV6-3 and TRBJ1-2; tentatively, D is TRBD1 (5 bases). The receptor's source is a man younger than 35 who received the YFV17D yellow fever vaccine. The sample consisted of CD8+ T cells not binding an NS4B(214-222) dextramer, sorted from PBMCs, taken around 16 days after the first yellow fever vaccination. The CDR3 loop is CASSYEGLRGYTF. In DNA, the CDR3 is TGTGCCAGCAGTTACGAGGGACTTCGGGGCTACACCTTC.